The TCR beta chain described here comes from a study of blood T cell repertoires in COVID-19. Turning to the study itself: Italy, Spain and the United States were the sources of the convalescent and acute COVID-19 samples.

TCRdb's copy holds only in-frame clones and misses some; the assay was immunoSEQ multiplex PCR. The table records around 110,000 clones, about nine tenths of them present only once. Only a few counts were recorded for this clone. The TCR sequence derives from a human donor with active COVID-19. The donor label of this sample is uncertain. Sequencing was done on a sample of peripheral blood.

The CDR3 bases are TGTGCCAGCAGACAGCGCAATCAGCCCCAGCATTTT. Its protein is CASRQRNQPQHF. The J gene is TRBJ1-5, the V gene TRBV6-5; D is uncertain. V dropped 6 bases and J dropped 2 bases, with 5 bases sitting between them. Germline V gene sequence: CDR1 MNHEY, CDR2 SVGAGI. CDR3 length: 12 amino acids.